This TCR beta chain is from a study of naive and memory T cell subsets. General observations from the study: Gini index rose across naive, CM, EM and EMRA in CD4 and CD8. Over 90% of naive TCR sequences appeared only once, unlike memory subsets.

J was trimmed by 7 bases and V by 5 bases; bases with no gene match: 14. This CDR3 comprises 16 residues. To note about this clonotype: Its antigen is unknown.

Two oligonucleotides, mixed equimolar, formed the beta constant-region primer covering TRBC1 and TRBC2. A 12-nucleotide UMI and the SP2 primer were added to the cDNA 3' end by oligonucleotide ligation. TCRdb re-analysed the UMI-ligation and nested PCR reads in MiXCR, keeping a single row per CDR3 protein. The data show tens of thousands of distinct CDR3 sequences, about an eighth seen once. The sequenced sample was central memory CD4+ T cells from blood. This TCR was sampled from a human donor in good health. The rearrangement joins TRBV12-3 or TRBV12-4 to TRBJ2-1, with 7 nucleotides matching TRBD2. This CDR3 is CASSRLAGATGNEQFF. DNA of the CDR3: TGTGCCAGCAGTCGCCTGGCGGGAGCAACGGGGAATGAGCAGTTCTTC.